The rows below give T cell receptor beta chains drawn from one sample of a study of cytomegalovirus exposure and HLA in healthy donors. Here immunoSEQ multiplex PCR was the method, and the copy in TCRdb shows in-frame clones only, minus some. This table has approximately 82,000 clones, about 92% appearing once. Sequenced sample: PBMCs. The receptors shown here come from a man between 18 and 29 years old in good health and CMV-seronegative. The CDR3 runs from the conserved cysteine through the conserved F or W. The D gene is left open where the match is weak. Clone sizes are given selectively: once, few, many, or a class where the clone is expanded.

TRBD1	14	TRBJ1-1	TRBV6-5	-	CASSYSQGRGDAFF	TGTGCCAGCAGTTATTCACAGGGGCGGGGTGACGCTTTCTTT
-	13	TRBJ1-1	TRBV19	-	CASSRGVFTEAFF	TGTGCCAGTAGTCGGGGGGTGTTCACTGAAGCTTTCTTT
-	13	TRBJ1-1	TRBV14	-	CASSPFGIAEAFF	TGTGCCAGCAGCCCTTTCGGTATCGCTGAAGCTTTCTTT
TRBD2	19	TRBJ2-5	TRBV27	-	CASSFLSASGIFPQETQYF	TGTGCCAGCAGTTTCCTTTCGGCTAGCGGGATCTTCCCACAAGAGACCCAGTACTTC
-	16	TRBJ2-2	TRBV5-6	-	CASSFTASSNTGELFF	TGTGCCAGCAGCTTTACAGCAAGTTCGAACACCGGGGAGCTGTTTTTT
-	14	TRBJ1-6	TRBV5-4	-	CASRATGLNSPLHF	TGTGCCAGCAGGGCGACAGGACTTAATTCACCCCTCCACTTT
-	13	TRBJ1-1	TRBV18	once	CASSPDRSTEAFF	TGTGCCAGCTCACCCGATCGGAGCACTGAAGCTTTCTTT
-	14	TRBJ2-7	TRBV27	-	CASSSGQSSYEQYF	TGTGCCAGCAGCTCCGGACAGAGCTCCTACGAGCAGTACTTC
-	15	TRBJ1-1	TRBV6-5	-	CASGGGRVMNTEAFF	TGTGCCAGCGGGGGGGGCAGGGTTATGAACACTGAAGCTTTCTTT
-	13	TRBJ1-1	TRBV10-1	-	CASSARRGTEAFF	TGCGCCAGCAGTGCGAGGCGGGGCACTGAAGCTTTCTTT